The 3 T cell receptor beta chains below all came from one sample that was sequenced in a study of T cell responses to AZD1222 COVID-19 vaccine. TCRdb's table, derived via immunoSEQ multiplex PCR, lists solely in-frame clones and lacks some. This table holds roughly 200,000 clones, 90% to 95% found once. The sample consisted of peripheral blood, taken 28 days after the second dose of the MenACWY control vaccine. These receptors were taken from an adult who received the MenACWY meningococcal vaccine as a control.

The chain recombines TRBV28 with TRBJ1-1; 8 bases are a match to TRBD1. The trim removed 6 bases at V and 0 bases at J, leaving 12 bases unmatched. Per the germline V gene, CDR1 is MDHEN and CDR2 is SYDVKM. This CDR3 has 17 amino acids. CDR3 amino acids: CASSRRRQGFLNTEAFF. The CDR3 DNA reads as TGTGCCAGCAGCCGTCGGAGACAGGGGTTCCTGAACACTGAAGCTTTCTTT. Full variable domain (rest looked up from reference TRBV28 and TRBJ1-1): DVKVTQSSRYLVKRTGEKVFLECVQDMDHENMFWYRQDPGLGLRLIYFSYDVKMKEKGDIPEGYSVSREKKERFSLILESASTNQTSMYLCASSRRRQGFLNTEAFFGQGTRLTVV.

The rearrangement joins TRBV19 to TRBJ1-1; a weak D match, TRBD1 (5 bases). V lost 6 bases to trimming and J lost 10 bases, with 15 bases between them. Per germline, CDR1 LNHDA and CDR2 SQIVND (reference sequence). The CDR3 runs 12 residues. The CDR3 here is CASSLRGSGAFF. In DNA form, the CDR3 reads TGTGCCAGTAGCCTTCGGGGGTCAGGAGCTTTCTTT.

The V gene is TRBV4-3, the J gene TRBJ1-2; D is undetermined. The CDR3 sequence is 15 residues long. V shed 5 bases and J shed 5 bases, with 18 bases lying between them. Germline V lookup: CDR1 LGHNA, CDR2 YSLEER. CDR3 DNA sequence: TGCGCCAGCAGCTATATGCGGCAGGTAACTTATGGCTACACCTTC. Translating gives CASSYMRQVTYGYTF.